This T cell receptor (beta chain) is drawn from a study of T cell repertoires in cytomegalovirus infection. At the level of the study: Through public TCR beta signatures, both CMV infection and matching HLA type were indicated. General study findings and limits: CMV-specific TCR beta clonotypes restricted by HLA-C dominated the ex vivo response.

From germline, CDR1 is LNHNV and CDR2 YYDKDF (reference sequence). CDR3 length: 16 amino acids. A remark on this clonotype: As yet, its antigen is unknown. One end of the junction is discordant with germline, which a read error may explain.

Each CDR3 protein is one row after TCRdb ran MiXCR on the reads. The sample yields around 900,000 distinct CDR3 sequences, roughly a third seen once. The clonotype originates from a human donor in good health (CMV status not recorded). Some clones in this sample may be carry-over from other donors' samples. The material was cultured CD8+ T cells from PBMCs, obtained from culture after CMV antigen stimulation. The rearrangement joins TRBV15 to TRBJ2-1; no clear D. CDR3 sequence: CVTSRLRDTIYNEQFF. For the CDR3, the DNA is TGTGTCACCAGCAGACTCCGAGACACGATTTACAATGAGCAGTTCTTC.